The 9 T cell receptor beta chains given below trace back to one sample, sequenced in a study of vaccination and CD4 T cells after COVID-19. Which antigens these TCRs recognize remains unknown. The treatment denotes: roughly nine-day PBMC culture with coronavirus spike peptide pools or control peptides (ViraFEST assay). An Oncomine TCR Beta short-read assay was used to sequence the DNA from cultured CD4+ T cells. TCRdb passed the PCR reads through MiXCR, listing each CDR3 protein once. The table has 15,000 or so distinct CDR3 sequences, about 35% seen once. Sequencing was done on a sample of cultured CD4+ T cells from blood. Receptor source: a human donor with COVID-19.

J is TRBJ1-1 and V is TRBV5-5; a possible D gene is TRBD1 (5 bases). This CDR3 region has 16 residues. In germline, CDR1 is SGHKS, CDR2 YYEKEE (reference sequence). Trimming took 3 bases from V and 0 from J, leaving 15 bases between them. In nucleotides, the CDR3 is TGTGCCAGCAGCTGGGACCCGGGGGTCATGAACACTGAAGCTTTCTTT. Protein: CASSWDPGVMNTEAFF.

The CDR3 bases are TGCAGTGCTACCCGGGACAGGGCGAGCACCGGGGAGCTGTTTTTT. Its protein is CSATRDRASTGELFF. J is TRBJ2-2 and V is TRBV20-1; 9 bases align to TRBD1. V lost 4 bases and J lost 4; bases outside the gene matches: 7. Germline V gene data show CDR1 as DFQATT and CDR2 as SNEGSKA (reference sequence). The CDR3 loop spans 15 amino acids.

This clonotype was detected a few times. The gene calls are TRBV5-1 and TRBJ2-1; D possibly corresponds to TRBD2 (6 bases). CDR1 SGHRS and CDR2 YFSETQ come from the germline V gene. V was cut by 0 bases and J by 10 bases, with 14 bases left in between. This CDR3 spans 14 amino acids. The CDR3 sequence: CASSLGASVYEQFF. In nucleotides, the CDR3 is TGCGCCAGCAGCTTGGGGGCTAGCGTGTACGAGCAGTTCTTC. The full variable domain, completed using reference TRBV5-1 and TRBJ2-1, is KAGVTQTPRYLIKTRGQQVTLSCSPISGHRSVSWYQQTPGQGLQFLFEYFSETQRNKGNFPGRFSGRQFSNSRSEMNVSTLELGDSALYLCASSLGASVYEQFFGPGTRLTVL.

The chain carries TRBV27 and TRBJ2-1; D may be TRBD2 (6 bases). V lost 3 bases, J lost 8 bases, and 11 bases lay in between. Germline V gene sequence: CDR1 MNHEY, CDR2 SMNVEV (reference sequence). The CDR3 is made up of 13 amino acids. The CDR3 nucleotides are TGTGCCAGCAGTTTCCTCAGCGGGTATGAGCAGTTCTTC. It specifies CASSFLSGYEQFF.

This chain uses TRBV3-1 with TRBJ2-5, with TRBD2 identical over 7 bases. The CDR3 runs to 16 residues. V trimming: 1 base; J trimming: 5 bases; junction bases outside the gene matches: 10. Germline assignment: CDR1 LGHDT and CDR2 YNNKEL (reference sequence). The CDR3 DNA follows: TGTGCCAGCAGCCAAGGGAACCGCGGGGGAGCGGAGACCCAGTACTTC. Its translation is CASSQGNRGGAETQYF.

The table lists this clonotype with a few counts. The V gene is TRBV30, the J gene TRBJ1-1; no clear D. Germline CDR1 GTSNPN, CDR2 SVGIG (reference sequence). The V end lost 3 bases, the J end lost 8 bases, and 13 bases lay between the germline ends. This CDR3 is built from 12 residues. The CDR3 DNA follows: TGTGCCTGGAGGGCACCGCGCCTGGAAGCTTTCTTT. Its protein is CAWRAPRLEAFF.

This sequence joins TRBV5-1 and TRBJ1-5; D remains ambiguous. Deletions cut 2 bases from V and 0 bases from J, with 9 bases between. Germline V gene sequence: CDR1 SGHRS, CDR2 YFSETQ. The CDR3 loop spans 15 amino acids. The CDR3 is CASSLNSNSNQPQHF. Written as DNA, the CDR3 is TGCGCCAGCAGCTTAAACAGTAATAGCAATCAGCCCCAGCATTTT.

V and J are TRBV6-1 and TRBJ2-1, with TRBD1 identical over 7 bases. Losses at the gene ends were 6 bases for V and 1 base for J; bases not matched to a gene: 0. The CDR3 extends over 13 amino acids. Germline assignment: CDR1 MNHNS and CDR2 SASEGT. The CDR3 DNA sequence: TGTGCCAGCAGGGGACAGTCCTACAATGAGCAGTTCTTC. Amino acids: CASRGQSYNEQFF.

The count of this clonotype is one. This sequence joins TRBV11-1 and TRBJ1-2; D ambiguous. The CDR3 consists of 12 residues. Per the germline V gene, CDR1 is SGHAT and CDR2 is FQDESV (reference sequence). V was pared by 4 bases and J by 4 bases, with 7 bases between. The CDR3 loop reads CASSSRPYGYTF. CDR3 nucleotides: TGTGCCAGCAGCTCAAGGCCCTATGGCTACACCTTC.